This is a list of T cell receptor beta chains from one sample in a study of beta chain features in type 1 diabetes. The protocol was immunoSEQ multiplex PCR, while the TCRdb copy is restricted to in-frame clones and leaves out a portion. The sample shows 55,000 to 80,000 clones, nearly 50% of them seen only once. Sequenced input: central memory CD4+ T cells from blood. Receptors originate from a young man with type 1 diabetes. Both conserved end residues are part of each CDR3. The D gene is left open where the match is weak. Clone size appears in some rows only: once, few, many, or a class for an expanded clone.

D gene	clone size	V gene	J gene	CDR3 protein	CDR3 DNA
TRBD1	-	TRBV5-1	TRBJ2-3	CASTLGQPTDTQYF	TGCGCCAGCACCTTGGGACAGCCAACAGATACGCAGTATTTT
TRBD1	-	TRBV18	TRBJ2-7	CASSPRDSSLSYEQYF	TGTGCCAGCTCACCCAGGGACAGCTCTTTGTCCTACGAGCAGTACTTC
-	-	TRBV7-9	TRBJ2-7	CASSLGLEEYF	TGTGCCAGCAGCTTGGGACTCGAGGAGTACTTC
TRBD1	-	TRBV5-6	TRBJ2-1	CASSPDRGRDNEQFF	TGTGCCAGCAGCCCGGACAGGGGAAGGGACAATGAGCAGTTCTTC
-	few	TRBV6-6	TRBJ1-6	CASSPSGPQLTALHF	TGTGCCAGCAGCCCCTCAGGGCCCCAACTTACGGCCCTCCACTTT
-	few	TRBV7-9	TRBJ2-4	CASSLEDRKNIQYF	TGTGCCAGCAGCTTAGAGGACAGAAAAAACATTCAGTACTTC
-	-	TRBV29-1	TRBJ1-1	CSVALFGPATEAFF	TGCAGCGTTGCCCTGTTTGGGCCAGCCACTGAAGCTTTCTTT
TRBD1	-	TRBV7-6	TRBJ1-1	CASSPGQLNTEAFF	TGTGCCAGCAGCCCGGGACAGTTGAACACTGAAGCTTTCTTT
-	-	TRBV7-8	TRBJ2-4	CASSRRVEQGKNIQYF	TGTGCCAGCAGCCGCCGGGTGGAACAGGGAAAAAACATTCAGTACTTC
-	few	TRBV7-2	TRBJ2-3	CASSPGGRSLADTQYF	TGTGCCAGCAGCCCAGGGGGGAGGTCTTTGGCAGATACGCAGTATTTT
-	once	TRBV6-1	TRBJ2-2	CASRAAGSTGELFF	TGTGCCAGCAGGGCGGCAGGGTCAACGGGGGAGCTGTTTTTT
-	-	TRBV2	TRBJ2-7	CASSVGALNEQYF	TGTGCCAGCAGTGTGGGGGCGCTGAACGAGCAGTACTTC